Shown below are 32 T cell receptor beta chains from a single sample sequenced in a study of identical twins. TCRdb called the 5' RACE reads again in MiXCR, with one record for every CDR3 protein. Of more than 600,000 distinct CDR3 sequences in the sample, roughly 18% were seen once. Separately, the same data were catalogued under a study of T cells expressing NK-cell markers.

The sequencing sample was made of PBMCs. Receptors were obtained from a young woman in good health.

V and J are TRBV7-9 and TRBJ2-7; D possibly matches TRBD1 or TRBD2 (5 bases each). V dropped 5 bases and J dropped 3 bases, with 14 bases sitting between them. Germline V CDR1 and CDR2: SEHNR, FQNEAQ (reference sequence). This CDR3 region has 14 residues. This CDR3 is CASSRSDSGYEQYF. The DNA of the CDR3 is TGTGCCAGCAGCCGATCCGACAGCGGCTACGAGCAGTACTTC.

The chain carries TRBV5-1 and TRBJ1-1, with D uncertain. CDR3 length equals 13 residues. CDR1 is SGHRS and CDR2 is YFSETQ in the germline V gene. V was cut by 5 bases and J by 2 bases, with 10 bases left in between. The CDR3, as DNA: TGCGCCAGCAGGAGAGGGAGCAACACTGAAGCTTTCTTT. This codes for CASRRGSNTEAFF.

In this sample, this clonotype turned up a few times. The chain carries TRBV20-1 and TRBJ2-7; TRBD2 agrees at 10 bases. The CDR3 loop spans 14 amino acids. The trim removed 0 bases at V and 7 bases at J, leaving 6 bases unmatched. Germline CDR1 and CDR2: DFQATT and SNEGSKA (reference sequence). The CDR3 DNA sequence: TGCAGTGCTAGAGATCCGGGACTAGCGAAGGAGCAGTACTTC. Translating gives CSARDPGLAKEQYF.

The chain links TRBV20-1 to TRBJ2-1; the D gene is possibly TRBD2 (5 bases). The CDR3 runs to 15 residues. Germline-derived CDR1 and CDR2 are DFQATT and SNEGSKA (reference sequence). The V gene lost 0 bases and the J gene lost 0 bases, with 9 bases spanning the gap. In DNA, the CDR3 is TGCAGTGCTAGAGATTTGGAGGTCTCCTACAATGAGCAGTTCTTC. Its protein is CSARDLEVSYNEQFF.

The J gene is TRBJ2-3, the V gene TRBV11-2; 9 positions agree with TRBD1. CDR1 and CDR2 (germline): SGHAT, FQNNGV. Trimming took 6 bases from V and 4 from J; bases not matched to a gene: 5. There are 14 residues in the CDR3. The CDR3 reads CASSYRGRADTQYF. In DNA, the CDR3 is TGTGCCAGCAGTTACAGGGGGCGGGCAGATACGCAGTATTTT.

This clonotype was detected a few times. The rearrangement links TRBV5-1 to TRBJ2-7; possibly TRBD2 for D (6 bases). The V end lost 0 bases, the J end lost 3 bases, and 16 bases lay between the germline ends. CDR3 size: 16 residues. Looked up from germline, CDR1 is SGHRS and CDR2 is YFSETQ. CDR3: CASSLAGGAGYYEQYF. The CDR3 DNA reads TGCGCCAGCAGCTTGGCTGGCGGGGCGGGCTACTACGAGCAGTACTTC.

This clonotype was seen more than once but under ten times. V gene TRBV29-1 combines with J gene TRBJ1-1, with 7 bases that match TRBD1. CDR1 SQVTM and CDR2 ANQGSEA come from the germline V gene. This CDR3 is 12 amino acids long. V shed 8 bases and J 0 bases; nucleotides not matched to a gene: 3. CDR3 sequence reads: CSPTGMNTEAFF. The CDR3 DNA reads TGCAGCCCGACAGGGATGAACACTGAAGCTTTCTTT. Filled out from reference TRBV29-1 and TRBJ1-1, the complete variable domain reads SAVISQKPSRDICQRGTSLTIQCQVDSQVTMMFWYRQQPGQSLTLIATANQGSEATYESGFVIDKFPISRPNLTFSTLTVSNMSPEDSSIYLCSPTGMNTEAFFGQGTRLTVV.

This clonotype was observed a few times. The chain has TRBV18 and TRBJ2-3; 7 positions agree with TRBD1. Per the germline V gene, CDR1 is KGHSH and CDR2 is LQKENI. V was clipped by 5 bases and J by 8 bases; unmatched bases: 13. The length of the CDR3 is 15 residues. The CDR3 sequence: CASSRTGAAQVTQYF. Written as DNA, the CDR3 is TGTGCCAGCTCAAGGACAGGAGCGGCACAGGTTACGCAGTATTTT. Full variable domain (remainder filled in from reference TRBV18 and TRBJ2-3): NAGVMQNPRHLVRRRGQEARLRCSPMKGHSHVYWYRQLPEEGLKFMVYLQKENIIDESGMPKERFSAEFPKEGPSILRIQQVVRGDSAAYFCASSRTGAAQVTQYFGPGTRLTVL.

This clonotype was picked up many times. The chain is built from TRBV5-1 and TRBJ2-3; D uncertain. The V gene lost 4 bases and the J gene lost 2 bases, with 8 bases spanning the gap. CDR1 is SGHRS and CDR2 is YFSETQ in the germline V gene. The CDR3 is 13 residues long. Written as DNA, the CDR3 is TGCGCCAGCAGCCCGGAACCCACAGATACGCAGTATTTT. It translates to CASSPEPTDTQYF.

This clonotype occurred a few times. The V call is TRBV20-1, the J call TRBJ2-4, with TRBD2 as a possible D gene (6 bases). V shed 6 bases and J shed 7 bases, with 19 bases lying between them. This CDR3 contains 14 residues. Per germline, CDR1 DFQATT and CDR2 SNEGSKA (reference sequence). CDR3 nucleotide sequence: TGCAGTGCACCCGGGACTCGCAACGGGAACATTCAGTACTTC. Its protein product is CSAPGTRNGNIQYF.

This clonotype appeared a single time. In nucleotides, the CDR3 is TGTGCCAGCAGCAAAAAGGCCCACACCGGGGAGCTGTTTTTT. It specifies CASSKKAHTGELFF. The V call is TRBV21-1, the J call TRBJ2-2; the D call TRBD2 from the table was never checked on the DNA. TRBV21-1 is a pseudogene segment. The CDR3 runs 14 residues.

This clonotype was picked up many times. V and J are TRBV18 and TRBJ2-7; D could derive from TRBD1 or TRBD2 (7 bases each). The germline CDR1 and CDR2 sequences are KGHSH and LQKENI. CDR3 length equals 14 residues. V shed 4 bases and J shed 3 bases, with 13 bases lying between them. CDR3 residues: CASSQAGGDYEQYF. The DNA for the CDR3 is TGTGCCAGCTCACAGGCAGGGGGGGACTACGAGCAGTACTTC.

A few counts support this clonotype. The rearrangement uses TRBV20-1 and TRBJ2-5; TRBD2 agrees at 8 bases. V shed 5 bases and J 5 bases; nucleotides not matched to a gene: 7. CDR1 DFQATT and CDR2 SNEGSKA come from the germline V gene (reference sequence). The CDR3 covers 13 residues. CDR3 bases: TGCAGTGCTCCACGGGGGGGCCGGGAGACCCAGTACTTC. It translates to CSAPRGGRETQYF.

The chain employs TRBV20-1 and TRBJ1-1, with D unclear. The CDR3 length is 11 residues. Deletions cut 4 bases from V and 8 bases from J, with 11 bases between. Germline CDR1 reads DFQATT; CDR2 reads SNEGSKA (reference sequence). CDR3 residues: CSATSLIEAFF. The CDR3 nucleotides read TGCAGTGCTACCAGCCTCATCGAAGCTTTCTTT.

This clonotype was seen a few times. This chain joins TRBV18 and TRBJ1-5; D unresolved. Looked up from germline, CDR1 is KGHSH and CDR2 is LQKENI. V shed 6 bases and J shed 3 bases, with 12 bases lying between them. CDR3 length: 14 residues. CDR3 DNA: TGTGCCAGCTCCCCTGGACCGTTCAATCAGCCCCAGCATTTT. It is translated as CASSPGPFNQPQHF.

The genes are TRBV7-2 and TRBJ2-7; D is ambiguous. This CDR3 has 13 residues. Germline V gives CDR1 SGHTA, CDR2 FQGNSA. V was clipped by 1 base and J by 6 bases, with 10 bases between them. In DNA form, the CDR3 reads TGTGCCAGCAGCTTAGAAGGCAGTTCCGAGCAGTACTTC. It codes for CASSLEGSSEQYF.

The chain combines TRBV6-5 with TRBJ2-7, with unresolved D. The CDR3 contains 13 residues. In germline, CDR1 is MNHEY, CDR2 SVGAGI. V was cut by 2 bases and J by 3 bases, with 8 bases left in between. CDR3 nucleotide sequence: TGTGCCAGCAGTTACGACCGAAACTACGAGCAGTACTTC. It translates to CASSYDRNYEQYF.

The rearrangement links TRBV5-1 to TRBJ2-5, with D possibly TRBD2 on 5 matching bases. Germline-derived CDR1 and CDR2 are SGHRS and YFSETQ. This CDR3 contains 15 residues. V was cut by 4 bases and J by 3 bases, with 16 bases left in between. CDR3 sequence reads: CASSRRTSLEETQYF. CDR3 DNA: TGCGCCAGCAGCCGACGTACTAGTTTGGAAGAGACCCAGTACTTC.

The chain has TRBV6-1 and TRBJ2-1, with D tentatively TRBD2 (7 bases). The CDR3 is made up of 16 amino acids. Germline V gene lookup returns CDR1 MNHNS and CDR2 SASEGT. Trimming shortened V by 5 bases and J by 9 bases, and 23 bases separated the two germline ends. As DNA, the CDR3 is TGTGCCAGCAGTAGCCCCTCCGGGGGGCGGGGAGGTGAGCAGTTCTTC. Translating gives CASSSPSGGRGGEQFF.

Many counts were recorded for this clonotype. The rearrangement links TRBV12-3 or TRBV12-4 to TRBJ1-5; D is unclear. V lost 3 bases and J lost 2, with 2 bases in between. This CDR3 contains 12 residues. CDR3 loop: CASSFGNQPQHF. DNA of the CDR3: TGTGCCAGCAGTTTTGGCAATCAGCCCCAGCATTTT.

Only a few counts were recorded for this clonotype. The chain employs TRBV3-1 and TRBJ1-2; 7 nucleotides align to TRBD1. The CDR3 is made up of 12 amino acids. From germline, CDR1 is LGHDT and CDR2 YNNKEL (reference sequence). V lost 7 bases and J lost 6; bases outside the gene matches: 5. CDR3 DNA: TGTGCCAGCACCCGACAGGGTAATGGCTACACCTTC. Amino acid sequence: CASTRQGNGYTF.

This clonotype was counted a few times. This chain connects TRBV12-3 or TRBV12-4 to TRBJ1-5; 10 bases map to TRBD1. The CDR3 is 15 residues long. J lost 7 bases, V lost 5 bases, and 8 bases had no gene match. CDR3 sequence (DNA): TGTGCCAGCAGTCCTGACAGGGGGCTAGAGCAGCCCCAGCATTTT. The encoded protein is CASSPDRGLEQPQHF.

This clonotype was seen only a few times. The CDR3 region has the DNA TGCAGTGCTAGAGCCCCAGAGCGACAAGAGACCCAGTACTTC. Its translation: CSARAPERQETQYF. This sequence joins TRBV20-1 and TRBJ2-5, with no clear D. CDR1 DFQATT and CDR2 SNEGSKA come from the germline V gene (reference sequence). The CDR3 spans 14 residues. V dropped 1 base and J dropped 2 bases, with 11 bases sitting between them.

The chain recombines TRBV20-1 with TRBJ1-4; 11 bases agree with TRBD1. Germline V gives CDR1 DFQATT, CDR2 SNEGSKA (reference sequence). V lost 5 bases to trimming and J lost 15 bases; unmatched junction nucleotides: 17. The CDR3 consists of 15 residues. In DNA form, the CDR3 reads TGCAGTGCTGCCGAAATACGGACAGGGGGCTTTGGGGTGTTTTTT. Protein sequence: CSAAEIRTGGFGVFF.

V is TRBV12-3 or TRBV12-4 and J is TRBJ2-7; 11 bases are a match to TRBD2. CDR3 length: 14 amino acids. J was trimmed by 4 bases and V by 6 bases; bases with no gene match: 5. CDR3 DNA sequence: TGTGCCAGCAGCACCGGGACTAGCGGTTACGAGCAGTACTTC. Protein: CASSTGTSGYEQYF.

The chain links TRBV7-2 to TRBJ2-2; TRBD1 matches at 8 bases. The ends lost 4 bases at V and 4 bases at J; junction bases unmatched: 5. Germline-derived CDR1 and CDR2 are SGHTA and FQGNSA. The CDR3 is 15 residues long. CDR3 bases: TGTGCCAGCAGCTCGCAGGGGGCGGGCACCGGGGAGCTGTTTTTT. As protein: CASSSQGAGTGELFF.

This clonotype has just a few counts. V usage is TRBV6-1 and J usage is TRBJ1-5; D call uncertain. The germline gives CDR1 MNHNS, CDR2 SASEGT. This CDR3 spans 14 amino acids. V lost 4 bases to trimming and J lost 0 bases, with 7 bases between them. CDR3 residues: CASSVKHSNQPQHF. The CDR3, as DNA: TGTGCCAGCAGTGTGAAACATAGCAATCAGCCCCAGCATTTT.

The chain joins TRBV7-2 to TRBJ2-7; perhaps TRBD2 as D (7 bases). Germline CDR1 is SGHTA and CDR2 is FQGNSA. V was pared by 5 bases and J by 5 bases, with 19 bases between. There are 15 residues in the CDR3. The CDR3 here is CASSLKGGVVHEQYF. DNA for the CDR3: TGTGCCAGCAGCCTAAAAGGGGGGGTCGTACACGAGCAGTACTTC.

This clonotype was recorded a few times. The chain joins TRBV6-1 to TRBJ2-2, with a tentative D call TRBD1 (6 bases). Between the trimmed V and J ends, which lost 7 bases and 0 bases, there was a span of 9 bases. The CDR3 contains 14 residues. Germline V gene sequence: CDR1 MNHNS, CDR2 SASEGT. CDR3 DNA: TGTGCCAGCACCCGGACAGCGAACACCGGGGAGCTGTTTTTT. Translation: CASTRTANTGELFF.

The chain joins TRBV5-1 to TRBJ2-1, with D possibly matching TRBD2 (6 bases). The V and J ends lost 1 base and 10 bases respectively, with 12 bases between them. This CDR3 region has 13 residues. Germline CDR1 SGHRS, CDR2 YFSETQ. The CDR3 reads CASSLPGGMEQFF. In DNA form, the CDR3 reads TGCGCCAGCAGCTTGCCAGGCGGGATGGAGCAGTTCTTC.

This clonotype was found a few times. The rearrangement joins TRBV20-1 to TRBJ2-3; TRBD2 matches 11 bases. Trimming at V came to 2 bases and at J to 1 base, leaving 8 bases not matched to a gene. This CDR3 spans 17 amino acids. The V gene's germline CDR1 is DFQATT and CDR2 SNEGSKA (reference sequence). The CDR3 DNA is TGCAGTGCTAGATTACCGGGACTAGCGGACCGCACAGATACGCAGTATTTT. Protein product: CSARLPGLADRTDTQYF.

The V call is TRBV12-3 or TRBV12-4, the J call TRBJ1-5; D call uncertain. CDR3 length: 13 amino acids. Trimming removed 6 bases at V and 5 bases at J, with 11 bases between. For the CDR3, the DNA is TGTGCCAGCAGCTCCCGGGCAGATCAGCCCCAGCATTTT. Translated, it gives CASSSRADQPQHF.